The clone carrying this TCR beta chain came up a few times. These data belong to a study of regulatory T cells in long-lasting Graves disease. Study-wide context: Graves' cases, newly diagnosed, had used antithyroid drugs under 3 months.

The germline gives CDR1 DFQATT, CDR2 SNEGSKA (reference sequence). J lost 4 bases, V lost 5 bases, and 13 bases had no gene match. CDR3 length: 17 residues. HTBI primers from iRepertoire and Arm-PCR of CDR3 regions yielded the TCR beta libraries. TCRdb analysed the multiplex PCR reads with MiXCR anew, one entry per CDR3 protein. Among 500,000 to 700,000 distinct CDR3 sequences listed, less than 20% were seen once. Stated time point: newly diagnosed GD, antithyroid drugs for less than 3 months. PBMCs were the source of the RNA used for TCR sequencing. The EDTA tubes were filled with roughly 10 milliliters of drawn peripheral blood. Separately, the same data were catalogued under a study of T cells in Graves' hyperthyroidism and ophthalmopathy. This second report adds: RT-PCR in the first round (using the HTBI primer set) targeted the TCR CDR3.

The chain has TRBV20-1 and TRBJ1-5, with 11 bases aligning to TRBD1. This TCR was sampled from a woman in her 30s with Graves disease. Sequencing used peripheral blood mononuclear cells (PBMCs), obtained at new diagnosis, from a patient treated with antithyroid drugs. In nucleotides, the CDR3 is TGCAGTGCTGGCTCCGGGGGGACAGGGGGTGGTAATCAGCCCCAGCATTTT. Translating gives CSAGSGGTGGGNQPQHF.